This TCR beta chain was sequenced in a study of radiotherapy plus CTLA-4 blockade in lung cancer. In the study overall: Objective responses occurred in about 17% of patients; approximately 33% had disease control.

This table comes from immunoSEQ multiplex PCR, and its TCRdb copy is limited to in-frame clones, with some not included. This table holds 15,000 or so clones, approximately 76% found once. The CDR3 sequence is 15 residues long. V lost 4 bases to trimming and J lost 1 base; unmatched junction nucleotides: 4. The germline V gene has CDR1 LNHDA and CDR2 SQIVND (reference sequence). The rearrangement links TRBV19 to TRBJ2-3, with 8 bases fitting TRBD2. The sequence was collected from a human donor with non-small cell lung cancer whose response to radiotherapy plus ipilimumab could not be evaluated. The specimen comprised peripheral blood, sampled from a patient treated with radiotherapy plus ipilimumab. CDR3 amino acids: CASSRSGGRTDTQYF. DNA of the CDR3: TGTGCCAGTAGTAGGAGCGGGGGACGCACAGATACGCAGTATTTT. Full variable domain (outside the CDR3, taken from reference TRBV19 and TRBJ2-3): DGGITQSPKYLFRKEGQNVTLSCEQNLNHDAMYWYRQDPGQGLRLIYYSQIVNDFQKGDIAEGYSVSREKKESFPLTVTSAQKNPTAFYLCASSRSGGRTDTQYFGPGTRLTVL.